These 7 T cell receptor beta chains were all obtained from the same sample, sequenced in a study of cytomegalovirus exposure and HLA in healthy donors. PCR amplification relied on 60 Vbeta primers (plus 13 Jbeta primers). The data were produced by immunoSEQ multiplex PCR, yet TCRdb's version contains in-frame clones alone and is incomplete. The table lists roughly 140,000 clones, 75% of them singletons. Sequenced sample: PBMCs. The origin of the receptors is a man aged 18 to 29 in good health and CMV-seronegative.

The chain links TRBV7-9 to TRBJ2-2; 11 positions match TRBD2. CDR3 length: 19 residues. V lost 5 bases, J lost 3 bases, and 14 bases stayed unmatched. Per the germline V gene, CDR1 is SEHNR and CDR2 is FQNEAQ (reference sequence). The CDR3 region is CASSPSTSGALRDTGELFF. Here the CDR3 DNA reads TGTGCCAGCAGCCCCTCGACTAGCGGGGCCCTCCGGGACACCGGGGAGCTGTTTTTT.

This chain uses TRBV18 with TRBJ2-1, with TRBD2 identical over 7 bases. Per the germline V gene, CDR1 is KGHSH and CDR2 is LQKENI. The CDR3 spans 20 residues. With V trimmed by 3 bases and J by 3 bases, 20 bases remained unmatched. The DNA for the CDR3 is TGTGCCAGCTCACCCCCGCCCCGCCTATTGCGGGAGTCGGGCTACAATGAGCAGTTCTTC. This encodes CASSPPPRLLRESGYNEQFF. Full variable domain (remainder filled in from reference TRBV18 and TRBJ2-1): NAGVMQNPRHLVRRRGQEARLRCSPMKGHSHVYWYRQLPEEGLKFMVYLQKENIIDESGMPKERFSAEFPKEGPSILRIQQVVRGDSAAYFCASSPPPRLLRESGYNEQFFGPGTRLTVL.

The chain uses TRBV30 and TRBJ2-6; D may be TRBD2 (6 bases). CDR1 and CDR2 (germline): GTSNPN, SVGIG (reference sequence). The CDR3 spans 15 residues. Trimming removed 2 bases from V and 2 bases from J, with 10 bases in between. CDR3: CAWSIWGAGANVLTF. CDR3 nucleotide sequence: TGTGCCTGGAGTATTTGGGGGGCTGGGGCCAACGTCCTGACTTTC.

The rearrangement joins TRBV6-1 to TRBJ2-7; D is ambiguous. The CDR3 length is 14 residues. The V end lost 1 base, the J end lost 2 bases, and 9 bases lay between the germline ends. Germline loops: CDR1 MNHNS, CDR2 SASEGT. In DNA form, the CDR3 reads TGTGCCAGCAGTGAAGGCAGGTCCCCCTACGAGCAGTACTTC. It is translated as CASSEGRSPYEQYF.

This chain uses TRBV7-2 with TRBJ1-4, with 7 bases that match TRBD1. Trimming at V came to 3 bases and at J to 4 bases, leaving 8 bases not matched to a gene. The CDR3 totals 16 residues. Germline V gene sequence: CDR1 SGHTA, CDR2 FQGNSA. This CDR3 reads CASSFSWGQLNEKLFF. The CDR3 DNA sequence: TGTGCCAGCAGCTTTAGTTGGGGACAGCTTAATGAAAAACTGTTTTTT. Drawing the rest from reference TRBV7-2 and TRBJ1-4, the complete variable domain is GAGVSQSPSNKVTEKGKDVELRCDPISGHTALYWYRQSLGQGLEFLIYFQGNSAPDKSGLPSDRFSAERTGGSVSTLTIQRTQQEDSAVYLCASSFSWGQLNEKLFFGSGTQLSVL.

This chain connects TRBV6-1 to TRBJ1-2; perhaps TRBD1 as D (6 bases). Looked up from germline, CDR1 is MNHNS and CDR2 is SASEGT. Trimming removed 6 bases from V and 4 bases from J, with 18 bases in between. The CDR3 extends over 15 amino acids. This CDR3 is CASSYTSGQSYGYTF. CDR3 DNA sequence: TGTGCCAGCAGCTATACCTCCGGACAGTCCTATGGCTACACCTTC.

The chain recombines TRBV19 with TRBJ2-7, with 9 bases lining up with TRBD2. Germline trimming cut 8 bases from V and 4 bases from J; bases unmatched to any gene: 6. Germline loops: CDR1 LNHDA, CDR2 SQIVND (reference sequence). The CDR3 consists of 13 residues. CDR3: CASALAGSYEQYF. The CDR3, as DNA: TGTGCCAGTGCCCTAGCGGGATCTTACGAGCAGTACTTC.